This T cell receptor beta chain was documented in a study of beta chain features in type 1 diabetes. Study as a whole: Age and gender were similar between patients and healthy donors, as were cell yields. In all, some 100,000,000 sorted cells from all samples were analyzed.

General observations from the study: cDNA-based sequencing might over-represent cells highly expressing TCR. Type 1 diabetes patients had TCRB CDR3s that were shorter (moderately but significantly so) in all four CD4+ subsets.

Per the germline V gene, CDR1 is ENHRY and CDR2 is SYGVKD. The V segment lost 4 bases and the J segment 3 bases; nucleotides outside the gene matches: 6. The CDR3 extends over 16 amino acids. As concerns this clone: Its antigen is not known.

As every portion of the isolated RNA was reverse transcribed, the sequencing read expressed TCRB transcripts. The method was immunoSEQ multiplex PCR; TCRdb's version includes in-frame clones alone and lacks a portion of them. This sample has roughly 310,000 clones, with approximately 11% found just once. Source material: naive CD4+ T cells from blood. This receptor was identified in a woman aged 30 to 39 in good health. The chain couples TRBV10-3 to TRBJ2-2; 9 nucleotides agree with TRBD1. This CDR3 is CAISARGQGDTGELFF. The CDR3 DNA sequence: TGTGCCATCAGTGCTAGGGGACAGGGAGACACCGGGGAGCTGTTTTTT.